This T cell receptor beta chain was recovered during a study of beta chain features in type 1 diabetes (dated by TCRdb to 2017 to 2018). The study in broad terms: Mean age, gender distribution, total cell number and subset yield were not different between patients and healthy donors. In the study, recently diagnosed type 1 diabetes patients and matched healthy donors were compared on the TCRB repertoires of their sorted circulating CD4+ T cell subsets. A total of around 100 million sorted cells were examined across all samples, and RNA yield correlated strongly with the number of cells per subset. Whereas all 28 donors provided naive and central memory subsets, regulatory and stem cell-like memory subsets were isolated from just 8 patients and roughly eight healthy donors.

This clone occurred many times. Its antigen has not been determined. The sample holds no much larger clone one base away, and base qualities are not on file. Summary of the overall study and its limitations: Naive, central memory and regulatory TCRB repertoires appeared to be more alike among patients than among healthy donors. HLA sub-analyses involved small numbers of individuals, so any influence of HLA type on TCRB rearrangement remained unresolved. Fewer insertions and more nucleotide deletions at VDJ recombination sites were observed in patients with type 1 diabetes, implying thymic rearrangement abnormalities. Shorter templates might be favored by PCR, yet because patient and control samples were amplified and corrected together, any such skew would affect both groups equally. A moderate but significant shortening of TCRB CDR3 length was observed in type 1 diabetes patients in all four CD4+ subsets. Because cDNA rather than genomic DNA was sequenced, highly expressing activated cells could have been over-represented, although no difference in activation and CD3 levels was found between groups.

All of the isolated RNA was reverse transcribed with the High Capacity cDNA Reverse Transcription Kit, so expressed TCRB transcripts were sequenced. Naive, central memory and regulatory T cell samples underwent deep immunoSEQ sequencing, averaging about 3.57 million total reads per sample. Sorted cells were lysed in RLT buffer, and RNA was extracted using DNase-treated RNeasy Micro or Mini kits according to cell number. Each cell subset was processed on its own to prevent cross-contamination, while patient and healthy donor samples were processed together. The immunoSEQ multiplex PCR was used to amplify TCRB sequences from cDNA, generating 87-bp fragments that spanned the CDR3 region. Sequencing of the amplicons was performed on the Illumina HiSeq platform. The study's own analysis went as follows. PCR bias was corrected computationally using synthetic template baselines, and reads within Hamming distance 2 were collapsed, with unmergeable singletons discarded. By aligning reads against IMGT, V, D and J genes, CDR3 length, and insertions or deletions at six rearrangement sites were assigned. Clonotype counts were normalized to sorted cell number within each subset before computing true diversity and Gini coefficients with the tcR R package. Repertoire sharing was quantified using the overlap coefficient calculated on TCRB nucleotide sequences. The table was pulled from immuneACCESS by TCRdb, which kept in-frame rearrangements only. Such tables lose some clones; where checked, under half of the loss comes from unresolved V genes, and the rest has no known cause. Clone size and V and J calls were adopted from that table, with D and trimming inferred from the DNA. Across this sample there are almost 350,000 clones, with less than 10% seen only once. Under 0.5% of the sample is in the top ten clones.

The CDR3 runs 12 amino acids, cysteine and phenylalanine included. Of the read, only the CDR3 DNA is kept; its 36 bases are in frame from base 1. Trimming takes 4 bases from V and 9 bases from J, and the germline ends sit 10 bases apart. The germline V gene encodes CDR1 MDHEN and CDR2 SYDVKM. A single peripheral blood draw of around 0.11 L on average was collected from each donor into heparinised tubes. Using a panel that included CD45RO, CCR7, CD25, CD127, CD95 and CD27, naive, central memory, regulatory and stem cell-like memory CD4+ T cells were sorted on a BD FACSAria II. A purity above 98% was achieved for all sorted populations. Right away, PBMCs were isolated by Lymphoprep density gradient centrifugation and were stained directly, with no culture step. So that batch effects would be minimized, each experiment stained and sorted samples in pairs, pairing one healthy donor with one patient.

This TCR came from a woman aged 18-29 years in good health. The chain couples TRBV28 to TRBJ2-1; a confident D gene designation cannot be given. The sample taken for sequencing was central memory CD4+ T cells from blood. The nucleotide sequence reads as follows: TGTGCCAGCAGTTCGGCCTTTATTGAGCAGTTCTTC. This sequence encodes CASSSAFIEQFF.